The source of this T cell receptor beta chain is a study of vaccination and CD4 T cells after COVID-19. Study-wide background: Four females and six males made up the convalescents, with two Hispanic.

This clonotype was seen just once. No antigen is known for it. Deletions cut 5 bases from V and 2 bases from J, with 13 bases between. This CDR3 contains 16 residues. Treatment specified: approximately nine-day PBMC culture with coronavirus spike peptide pools or control peptides (ViraFEST assay). Via ViraFEST, peptide pools expanded antigen-specific T cells before TCR sequencing. Per well, more than 1.5 million PBMCs were cultured in the presence of around 10 IU/ml IL-2 and 9 to 10 ug/ml peptide pools. Medium was half-exchanged with fresh IL-2 medium on days 3 and 7. Oncomine TCR Beta short-read sequencing was applied to DNA from cultured CD4+ T cells. TCRdb ran MiXCR on the PCR reads and lists one entry per CDR3 protein. The sample carries 15,000 to 20,000 distinct CDR3 sequences, 61% recorded once.

The source material was CD4+ T cells from blood, cultured in vitro. This sequence joins TRBV12-3 or TRBV12-4 and TRBJ2-6; possible D gene TRBD2, 6 bases. This TCR derives from a human donor who had recovered from COVID-19. The CDR3 nucleotides read TGTGCCAGCAGTCCCGCTAGCGCCCCTGGGGCCAACGTCCTGACTTTC. Protein: CASSPASAPGANVLTF.